The 2 T cell receptor beta chains below all came from one sample that was sequenced in a study of cytomegalovirus exposure and HLA in healthy donors. The data were produced by immunoSEQ multiplex PCR, yet TCRdb's version contains in-frame clones alone and is incomplete. The data show tens of thousands of clones, almost 95% seen once. Specimen: PBMCs. The receptors originated from a man aged 18 to 35 in good health and CMV-seropositive.

This clone was observed once. The chain is built from TRBV4-2 and TRBJ2-2; 12 bases fit TRBD2. Germline lookup yields CDR1 LGHNA and CDR2 YNFKEQ. V lost 3 bases to trimming and J lost 6 bases; unmatched junction nucleotides: 5. The length of the CDR3 is 16 residues. The CDR3 protein is CASSHERTSGAGELFF. The CDR3, as DNA: TGTGCCAGCAGCCATGAGCGGACTAGCGGGGCCGGGGAGCTGTTTTTT.

The chain employs TRBV11-1 and TRBJ2-7; 9 bases are shared with TRBD1. With 4 bases clipped from V and 1 base from J, the junction kept 5 bases outside the gene matches. Germline V gives CDR1 SGHAT, CDR2 FQDESV (reference sequence). This CDR3 comprises 15 residues. CDR3 sequence reads: CASSWGQGTSYEQYF. CDR3 bases: TGTGCCAGCAGCTGGGGACAGGGTACGTCCTACGAGCAGTACTTC.